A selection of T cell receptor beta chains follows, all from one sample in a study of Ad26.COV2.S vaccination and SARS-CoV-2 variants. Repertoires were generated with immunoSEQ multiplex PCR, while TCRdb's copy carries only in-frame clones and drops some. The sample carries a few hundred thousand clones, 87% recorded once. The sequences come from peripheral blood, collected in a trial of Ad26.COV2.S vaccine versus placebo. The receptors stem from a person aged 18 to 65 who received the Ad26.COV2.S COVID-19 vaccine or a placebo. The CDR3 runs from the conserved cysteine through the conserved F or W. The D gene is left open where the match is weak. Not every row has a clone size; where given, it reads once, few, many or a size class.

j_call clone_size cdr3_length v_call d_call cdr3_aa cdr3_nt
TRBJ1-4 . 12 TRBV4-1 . CASSQEGGKLFF TGCGCCAGCAGCCAAGAAGGCGGAAAACTGTTTTTT
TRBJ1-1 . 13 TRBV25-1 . CASSGPLNTEAFF TGTGCCAGCAGTGGCCCACTGAACACTGAAGCTTTCTTT
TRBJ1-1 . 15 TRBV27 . CASSLSNVARTEAFF TGTGCCAGCAGTTTATCGAACGTCGCGAGGACTGAAGCTTTCTTT
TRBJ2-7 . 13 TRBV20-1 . CSASLAHGDEQYF TGCAGTGCTAGTCTAGCCCACGGGGACGAGCAGTACTTC
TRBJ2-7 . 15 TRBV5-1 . CASSLATDQRLEQYF TGCGCCAGCAGCTTGGCCACTGATCAAAGGCTCGAGCAGTACTTC
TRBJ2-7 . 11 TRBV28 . CASRDDGKQYF TGTGCCAGCAGGGATGATGGGAAGCAGTACTTC
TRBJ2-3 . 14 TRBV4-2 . CASSQALDLDTQYF TGTGCCAGCAGCCAAGCACTAGACCTAGATACGCAGTATTTT
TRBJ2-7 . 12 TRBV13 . CASSPGDYEQYF TGTGCCAGCAGCCCAGGGGACTACGAGCAGTACTTC
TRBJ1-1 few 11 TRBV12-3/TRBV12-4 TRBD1 CASSFDRVRGF TGTGCCAGCAGTTTCGACAGGGTAAGAGGCTTT
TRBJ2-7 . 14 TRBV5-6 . CASSYRRGPYEQYF TGTGCCAGCAGCTACCGCAGGGGTCCCTACGAGCAGTACTTC
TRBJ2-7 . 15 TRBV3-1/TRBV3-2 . CASSPLAYGAHEQYF TGTGCCAGCAGCCCTTTGGCTTACGGGGCCCACGAGCAGTACTTC
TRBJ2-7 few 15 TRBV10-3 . CAISESPDSSYEQYF TGTGCCATCAGTGAGTCGCCGGACAGCTCCTACGAGCAGTACTTC
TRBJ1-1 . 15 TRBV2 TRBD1 CASRDSLAGNTEAFF TGTGCCAGCCGGGACAGCCTCGCTGGGAACACTGAAGCTTTCTTT
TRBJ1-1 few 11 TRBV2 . CASTALGRAFF TGTGCCAGCACCGCCTTAGGTAGGGCTTTCTTT
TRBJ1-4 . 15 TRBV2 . CASRGYRAYNEKLFF TGTGCCAGCAGAGGATACAGGGCTTATAATGAAAAACTGTTTTTT
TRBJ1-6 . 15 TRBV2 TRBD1 CASSAPGTDRAPLHF TGTGCCAGCAGTGCACCCGGGACAGACAGGGCACCCCTCCACTTT
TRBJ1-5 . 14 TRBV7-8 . CASSLAQSNQPQHF TGTGCCAGCAGCTTGGCGCAGAGCAATCAGCCCCAGCATTTT
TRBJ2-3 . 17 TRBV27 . CASSFARTDYSTDTQYF TGTGCCAGCAGTTTTGCGCGGACGGACTATAGCACAGATACGCAGTATTTT
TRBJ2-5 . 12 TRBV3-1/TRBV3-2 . CASSQEAGPQYF TGTGCCAGCAGCCAAGAGGCGGGACCCCAGTACTTC
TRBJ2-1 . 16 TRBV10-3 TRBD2 CAISESTSGGYNEQFF TGTGCCATCAGTGAGTCGACTAGCGGGGGTTACAATGAGCAGTTCTTC
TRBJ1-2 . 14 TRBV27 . CASSLSGTSGGYTF TGTGCCAGCAGTTTATCCGGGACATCAGGTGGCTACACCTTC
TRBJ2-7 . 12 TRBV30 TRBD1 CASSGGSYEQYF TGTGCCTCCTCAGGGGGCTCCTACGAGCAGTACTTC
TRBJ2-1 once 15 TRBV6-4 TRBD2 CASSPLAGESNEQFF TGTGCCAGCAGTCCACTAGCGGGGGAATCGAATGAGCAGTTCTTC
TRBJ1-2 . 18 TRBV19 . CASSIAPGGGVRNYGYTF TGTGCCAGTAGTATAGCTCCGGGTGGCGGGGTAAGAAACTATGGCTACACCTTC
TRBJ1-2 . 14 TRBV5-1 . CASSIQTEGNGYTF TGCGCCAGCAGCATCCAGACAGAAGGGAATGGCTACACCTTC
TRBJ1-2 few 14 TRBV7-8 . CASSLQGYRYGYTF TGTGCCAGCAGCTTACAGGGGTATCGCTATGGCTACACCTTC